This TCR beta chain was sequenced for a study of blood T cells in healthy people across ages. Study-wide results and limits: Estimates drawn from one million T cells were deemed to understate diversity.

J was trimmed by 0 bases and V by 1 base; bases with no gene match: 5. Germline V gene lookup returns CDR1 SGDLS and CDR2 YYNGEE. CDR3 length: 16 amino acids. Note on this clonotype: What it recognizes is unknown.

Together with a sample-barcoded 5' primer, a J-beta primer mix was included in a second PCR lasting about 6 to 11 cycles. A template-switch adaptor that had 12 random nucleotides put a tag on each cDNA molecule. TCRdb ran MiXCR on the 5' RACE reads and lists one entry per CDR3 protein. The data hold roughly 1,800,000 distinct CDR3 sequences, with 40% to 55% observed a single time. The receptor comes from a woman in her 40s in good health. V gene TRBV9 combines with J gene TRBJ2-3; TRBD2 agrees at 7 bases. The sample consisted of blood. The CDR3 reads CASSVRGDPSTDTQYF. Here the CDR3 DNA reads TGTGCCAGCAGCGTACGGGGGGACCCCAGCACAGATACGCAGTATTTT. The full variable domain, its missing parts supplied by reference TRBV9 and TRBJ2-3, is DSGVTQTPKHLITATGQRVTLRCSPRSGDLSVYWYQQSLDQGLQFLIQYYNGEERAKGNILERFSAQQFPDLHSELNLSSLELGDSALYFCASSVRGDPSTDTQYFGPGTRLTVL.